This T cell receptor beta chain comes out of a study of blood T cell repertoires in COVID-19 (dated by TCRdb to between 2020 and 2021). At the level of the whole study: Samples covering the acute and convalescent phases of COVID-19 were provided by collaborators in the United States, Italy and Spain. Deeply sampled blood TCRbeta repertoires from subjects exposed to, actively infected with, or recovered from COVID-19 were included in the dataset. The material from the prospective study consisted of cDNA or gDNA derived from T cells, B-cell-depleted T cells, or PBMCs. The samples were drawn from two sources: the first 160 participants of the ongoing ImmuneRACE study, and 1,000 to 1,500 subjects contributed by 6 global collaborators. Sample metadata almost always included a de-identified subject ID, COVID-19 status, age in years and sex. Where available, HLA class I and class II types were taken from metadata supplied by the sample provider and were not determined by assay-based typing. The repertoires were released in a freely available public database intended as a resource for research on the immune response to SARS-CoV-2. Study-wide findings and limitations: The amount of clinical and demographic metadata varied by source and participant and was provided uncurated.

In the case of this clone: What antigen it recognizes has not been identified. No clone much larger than this one lies a single base away; base qualities are absent.

Whole blood was collected in K2EDTA tubes by collaborating institutions according to the institutions' own protocols. For TCRbeta analysis, collaborators shipped samples as frozen whole blood, isolated PBMCs, or DNA extracted from either of those sample types. TCRbeta CDR3 regions were amplified from genomic DNA by means of the immunoSEQ Assay, a bias-controlled multiplex PCR. For the original study's pipeline: Nucleated cell counts per sample were estimated from amplification of reference gene primers within the assay. To quantify the absolute abundance of each unique TCRbeta CDR3 rearrangement, sequence reads were collapsed and filtered. For each sample, productive Simpson clonality was calculated as the square root of Simpson's diversity index over productive rearrangements. TCRdb carries this immuneACCESS record with in-frame sequences only. Its versions omit some clonotypes, under half of them owing to an unresolved V gene in the studies checked, with the rest unexplained. V, J and clone size are those of that table, while D and trimming were read from the DNA. The sample records about 180,000 clones, over 75% of which are singletons. The ten most abundant clones make up 6.5% of the sample.

Sequences SGHDN (CDR1) and FVKESK (CDR2) are obtained from the germline V gene. V lost 1 base and J lost 6 bases; the stretch between them is 7 bases long. The CDR3 sequence holds 13 residues, the cysteine and phenylalanine included. The CDR3 DNA has 39 bases and is translated from base 1. Here the chain combines TRBV14 and TRBJ2-1; the D region possibly corresponds to TRBD1 (5 bases align). The sequence came from a man between 65 and 79 years old with active or convalescent COVID-19. The specimen was peripheral blood. The CDR3 reads CASSQAGFNEQFF. The nucleotides read TGTGCCAGCAGCCAAGCAGGGTTCAATGAGCAGTTCTTC. The full variable domain, completed from the reference TRBV14 and TRBJ2-1 proteins outside the CDR3, reads EAGVTQFPSHSVIEKGQTVTLRCDPISGHDNLYWYRRVMGKEIKFLLHFVKESKQDESGMPNNRFLAERTGGTYSTLKVQPAELEDSGVYFCASSQAGFNEQFFGPGTRLTVL.